One sample yielded the 18 T cell receptor beta chains listed below, sequenced in a study of cytomegalovirus exposure and HLA in healthy donors. A multiplex PCR was run with 60 Vbeta primers and 13 Jbeta primers. This table comes from immunoSEQ multiplex PCR, and its TCRdb copy is limited to in-frame clones, with some not included. The sample records 150,000 to 200,000 clones, 60% to 80% being singletons. The sequencing input was PBMCs. These receptors originate from a man aged 50-60 years in good health and CMV-seropositive.

Details on this clone: This CDR3 fails to terminate in the conserved phenylalanine or tryptophan, so it likely reflects a read error. The chain joins TRBV5-1 to TRBJ2-6; tentative D call: TRBD2 (6 bases). The germline V and J ends were trimmed by 2 bases and 0 bases, with 6 bases remaining between them. The germline gives CDR1 SGHRS, CDR2 YFSETQ. CDR3 size: 15 residues. The DNA of the CDR3 is TGCGCCAGCAGCTTCGGGAGCTCTGGGGCCAACGTCCTGACTCTC. This sequence encodes CASSFGSSGANVLTL.

The chain links TRBV19 to TRBJ1-5; 10 bases agree with TRBD1. Germline values: CDR1 LNHDA, CDR2 SQIVND (reference sequence). Germline trimming cut 5 bases from V and 5 bases from J; bases unmatched to any gene: 6. The CDR3 is made up of 15 amino acids. CDR3 region: CASSSTGTGDQPQHF. DNA of the CDR3: TGTGCCAGTAGTTCTACCGGGACAGGGGATCAGCCCCAGCATTTT.

This chain links TRBV5-6 with TRBJ1-2; D ambiguous. The CDR3 loop spans 13 amino acids. V shed 6 bases and J shed 0 bases, with 9 bases lying between them. Germline V gene data show CDR1 as SGHDT and CDR2 as YYEEEE. The CDR3 nucleotides read TGTGCCAGCAAGGGAGAAGCTAACTATGGCTACACCTTC. It codes for CASKGEANYGYTF.

The rearrangement links TRBV7-9 to TRBJ1-6, with 7 nucleotides matching TRBD1. The germline V gene encodes CDR1 SEHNR and CDR2 FQNEAQ (reference sequence). Trimming removed 2 bases from V and 8 bases from J; junction bases left unmatched: 6. The CDR3 extends over 15 amino acids. This CDR3 reads CASSLITGDDSPLHF. The DNA of the CDR3 is TGTGCCAGCAGCTTAATCACAGGGGACGATTCACCCCTCCACTTT. The full variable domain, its missing parts supplied by reference TRBV7-9 and TRBJ1-6, is DTGVSQNPRHKITKRGQNVTFRCDPISEHNRLYWYRQTLGQGPEFLTYFQNEAQLEKSRLLSDRFSAERPKGSFSTLEIQRTEQGDSAMYLCASSLITGDDSPLHFGNGTRLTVT.

This chain joins TRBV10-3 and TRBJ2-7; the D call may be TRBD1 or TRBD2 (7 bases each). V lost 6 bases and J 2 bases, leaving 17 bases between the germline ends. The length of the CDR3 is 15 residues. Germline lookup yields CDR1 ENHRY and CDR2 SYGVKD. The CDR3 reads CAIREGASGAYEQYF. The CDR3 nucleotides read TGTGCCATCAGGGAGGGGGCCAGCGGGGCCTACGAGCAGTACTTC.

The chain joins TRBV4-3 to TRBJ1-4; D uncertain. The CDR3 sequence is 16 residues long. V was pared by 0 bases and J by 8 bases, with 16 bases between. Germline V gene sequence: CDR1 LGHNA, CDR2 YSLEER. Here the CDR3 DNA reads TGCGCCAGCAGCCAAGAATTCCAATGGGGAGAGGAAAAACTGTTTTTT. Protein sequence: CASSQEFQWGEEKLFF.

The chain carries TRBV4-1 and TRBJ1-5, with TRBD1 matching over 9 bases. The CDR3 has 17 residues. J lost 2 bases, V lost 1 base, and 6 bases had no gene match. Germline V lookup: CDR1 MGHRA, CDR2 YSYEKL. The CDR3: CASSQGPTGGGNQPQHF. In nucleotides, the CDR3 is TGCGCCAGCAGCCAAGGCCCGACAGGGGGAGGCAATCAGCCCCAGCATTTT.

V usage is TRBV4-3 and J usage is TRBJ1-5; 9 nucleotides agree with TRBD1. Germline lookup yields CDR1 LGHNA and CDR2 YSLEER. J gave up 7 bases and V 1 base, and 5 bases lay outside the gene matches. The CDR3 sequence is 15 residues long. CDR3 amino acids: CASSQVWDRVQPQHF. In DNA, the CDR3 is TGCGCCAGCAGCCAAGTTTGGGACAGGGTCCAGCCCCAGCATTTT.

The chain recombines TRBV5-4 with TRBJ2-6; TRBD2 is a possible D gene (6 bases). Trimming stripped 2 bases from V and 2 bases from J, with 14 bases between. Germline loops: CDR1 SGHNT, CDR2 YYREEE (reference sequence). The CDR3 extends over 17 amino acids. The CDR3 region is CASSLGAGIPGANVLTF. For the CDR3, the DNA is TGTGCCAGCAGCTTAGGAGCGGGCATTCCTGGGGCCAACGTCCTGACTTTC.

The chain uses TRBV6-1 and TRBJ1-4, with D hard to call. The CDR3 covers 12 residues. With 3 bases removed from V and 5 bases from J, the gap between germline ends came to 4 bases. CDR1 is MNHNS and CDR2 is SASEGT in the germline V gene. CDR3 sequence reads: CASSDRNEKLFF. In DNA form, the CDR3 reads TGTGCCAGCAGTGACCGGAATGAAAAACTGTTTTTT.

The rearrangement uses TRBV4-2 and TRBJ2-1, with unresolved D. V was trimmed by 3 bases and J by 5 bases, leaving 14 bases between them. CDR1 and CDR2 (germline): LGHNA, YNFKEQ. CDR3 length: 15 residues. This CDR3 reads CASSQKADTHNEQFF. The CDR3 bases are TGTGCCAGCAGCCAGAAGGCCGACACCCACAATGAGCAGTTCTTC.

This clone was seen a single time. The chain links TRBV27 to TRBJ1-2, with 7 positions matching TRBD1. There are 14 residues in the CDR3. Germline CDR1 MNHEY, CDR2 SMNVEV (reference sequence). V was pared by 7 bases and J by 7 bases, with 12 bases of the junction left unmatched. The CDR3 loop is CASKKAGDRGGYTF. CDR3 nucleotide sequence: TGTGCCAGCAAAAAAGCCGGGGACAGAGGTGGCTACACCTTC.

With respect to this clone: Other nucleotide sequences in the sample specify the same CDR3. The chain uses TRBV5-1 and TRBJ2-3, with 7 bases matching TRBD2. After removal of 1 base from V and 2 bases from J, the junction contained 1 base not matched to a gene. Per germline, CDR1 SGHRS and CDR2 YFSETQ. CDR3 length: 14 amino acids. The CDR3: CASSLSGDTDTQYF. The DNA of the CDR3 is TGCGCCAGCAGCTTGAGCGGGGACACAGATACGCAGTATTTT.

V gene TRBV5-4 combines with J gene TRBJ1-2, with D unresolved. There are 14 residues in the CDR3. Germline CDR1 reads SGHNT; CDR2 reads YYREEE (reference sequence). V was clipped by 9 bases and J by 4 bases, with 19 bases between them. CDR3 region: CATSLMSASYGYTF. The CDR3 region has the DNA TGTGCCACCTCTCTTATGAGCGCAAGCTATGGCTACACCTTC.

The V call is TRBV5-6, the J call TRBJ2-3, with 8 bases aligning to TRBD2. The length of the CDR3 is 16 residues. The V gene end was trimmed by 1 base and the J gene end by 2 bases; junction bases not matched to a gene: 6. CDR1 and CDR2 (germline): SGHDT, YYEEEE. CDR3 DNA sequence: TGTGCCAGCAGCTTGTTGGCGGGACTAGACACAGATACGCAGTATTTT. Amino acids: CASSLLAGLDTDTQYF.

This clone appeared a few times. The V call is TRBV29-1, the J call TRBJ1-2, with D possibly matching TRBD1 (6 bases). V lost 3 bases, J lost 9 bases, and 14 bases lay in between. The germline V gene has CDR1 SQVTM and CDR2 ANQGSEA. CDR3 size: 12 residues. The CDR3 here is CSVEGTRASYTF. In nucleotides, the CDR3 is TGCAGCGTTGAGGGGACACGGGCGAGCTACACCTTC. Drawing the rest from reference TRBV29-1 and TRBJ1-2, the complete variable domain is SAVISQKPSRDICQRGTSLTIQCQVDSQVTMMFWYRQQPGQSLTLIATANQGSEATYESGFVIDKFPISRPNLTFSTLTVSNMSPEDSSIYLCSVEGTRASYTFGSGTRLTVV.

The J gene is TRBJ2-7, the V gene TRBV7-8; 7 positions match TRBD1. CDR3 length: 15 residues. CDR1 SGHVS and CDR2 FQNEAQ come from the germline V gene. J gave up 1 base and V 5 bases, and 8 bases lay outside the gene matches. In DNA, the CDR3 is TGTGCCAGCAGCCCCGGGACAGCCAATTCCTACGAGCAGTACTTC. Encoded protein: CASSPGTANSYEQYF.

The chain employs TRBV5-6 and TRBJ2-3, with TRBD2 matching 11 bases. V shed 5 bases and J 5 bases; nucleotides not matched to a gene: 10. Germline CDR1 reads SGHDT; CDR2 reads YYEEEE. The CDR3 length is 16 residues. Here the CDR3 DNA reads TGTGCCAGCAGTTCGTTAGCGGGGGGGCGTGAAGATACGCAGTATTTT. It translates to CASSSLAGGREDTQYF. Looking up the rest from reference TRBV5-6 and TRBJ2-3 gives the full variable domain: DAGVTQSPTHLIKTRGQQVTLRCSPKSGHDTVSWYQQALGQGPQFIFQYYEEEERQRGNFPDRFSGHQFPNYSSELNVNALLLGDSALYLCASSSLAGGREDTQYFGPGTRLTVL.